Listed here are 30 T cell receptor beta chains from one sample, sequenced in a study of identifying expanded T cells in peripheral blood. TCRdb's copy holds only in-frame clones and misses some; the assay was immunoSEQ multiplex PCR. The table has roughly 75,000 clones, around 90% seen once; the top ten hold roughly 3.5%. Sequencing was performed on blood. The receptor source for this set is a person aged 18-70 years in good health.

The chain joins TRBV19 to TRBJ2-2; D is unresolved. Germline assignment: CDR1 LNHDA and CDR2 SQIVND (reference sequence). This CDR3 spans 13 amino acids. The ends were cut back, 3 bases at V and 3 bases at J, with 5 bases in the middle. CDR3 DNA: TGTGCCAGTAGTATTGTGGACACCGGGGAGCTGTTTTTT. Translating it yields CASSIVDTGELFF.

The V call is TRBV5-1, the J call TRBJ2-3; 9 bases match TRBD2. Germline lookup yields CDR1 SGHRS and CDR2 YFSETQ. The junction had 5 bases not matched to a gene; V was cut back by 1 base and J by 2 bases. This CDR3 comprises 16 residues. The CDR3 DNA is TGCGCCAGCAGCTTGAGCGGGGGGCTATACACAGATACGCAGTATTTT. This encodes CASSLSGGLYTDTQYF.

The genes are TRBV5-1 and TRBJ2-1; 7 bases agree with TRBD1. This CDR3 is built from 14 residues. The germline V gene encodes CDR1 SGHRS and CDR2 YFSETQ. V lost 1 base, J lost 8 bases, and 6 bases stayed unmatched. The CDR3 region has the DNA TGCGCCAGCAGCTTGACGACAGGGTTCGATGAGCAGTTCTTC. It translates to CASSLTTGFDEQFF.

The V and J genes are TRBV5-6 and TRBJ2-4; no reliable D call. Between the trimmed V and J ends, which lost 0 bases and 13 bases, there was a span of 14 bases. The CDR3 sequence is 13 residues long. Germline loops: CDR1 SGHDT, CDR2 YYEEEE. The DNA for the CDR3 is TGTGCCAGCAGCTTGGAGGGTTTGCCGTACCAGTACTTC. Translation: CASSLEGLPYQYF. Based on the CDR3 plus reference TRBV5-6 and TRBJ2-4, the full variable domain is DAGVTQSPTHLIKTRGQQVTLRCSPKSGHDTVSWYQQALGQGPQFIFQYYEEEERQRGNFPDRFSGHQFPNYSSELNVNALLLGDSALYLCASSLEGLPYQYFGAGTRLSVL.

This rearrangement joins TRBV6-1 to TRBJ2-2, with 10 bases that match TRBD1. Looked up from germline, CDR1 is MNHNS and CDR2 is SASEGT. Trimming removed 9 bases from V and 3 bases from J; junction bases left unmatched: 7. The CDR3 is 15 residues long. CDR3: CASLLGTGDTGELFF. The CDR3 nucleotides are TGTGCCAGTTTGCTCGGGACAGGGGACACCGGGGAGCTGTTTTTT.

V is TRBV7-6 and J is TRBJ1-2; D is possibly TRBD1 (5 bases). This CDR3 contains 15 residues. Per germline, CDR1 SGHVS and CDR2 FNYEAQ. Trimming stripped 1 base from V and 2 bases from J, with 11 bases between. The CDR3 coding sequence is TGTGCCAGCAGCTTAGATGGGGGAGTCAACTATGGCTACACCTTC. This gives the protein CASSLDGGVNYGYTF.

This chain connects TRBV9 to TRBJ2-2; 8 nucleotides line up with TRBD1. Unmatched junction bases numbered 9, after V lost 4 bases and J lost 1 base. The CDR3 is 17 amino acids. The germline CDR1 and CDR2 sequences are SGDLS and YYNGEE. The CDR3 loop is CASSPTGVGWNTGELFF. DNA for the CDR3: TGTGCCAGCAGCCCGACAGGGGTGGGATGGAACACCGGGGAGCTGTTTTTT.

The chain combines TRBV19 with TRBJ2-5; D unresolved. From germline, CDR1 is LNHDA and CDR2 SQIVND (reference sequence). Trimming removed 7 bases from V and 7 bases from J, with 13 bases in between. The CDR3 length is 12 residues. The CDR3 protein is CASTSSAGTQYF. The CDR3 region has the DNA TGTGCCAGTACTTCAAGCGCCGGGACCCAGTACTTC.

J is TRBJ2-5 and V is TRBV6-1; possibly TRBD1 for D (6 bases). The CDR3 covers 18 residues. Trimming left V 2 bases short and J 6 bases short, with 25 bases between. Germline loops: CDR1 MNHNS, CDR2 SASEGT. This CDR3 reads CASSELSFRTDNFQTQYF. The CDR3, as DNA: TGTGCCAGCAGTGAACTATCTTTTCGGACAGACAATTTTCAGACCCAGTACTTC.

This chain uses TRBV28 with TRBJ1-2; the D is unclear. The V gene lost 1 base and the J gene lost 2 bases, with 5 bases spanning the gap. The germline gives CDR1 MDHEN, CDR2 SYDVKM. CDR3 length: 13 residues. The CDR3: CASSLSGNYGYTF. CDR3 sequence (DNA): TGTGCCAGCAGTTTATCGGGGAACTATGGCTACACCTTC.

The chain joins TRBV13 to TRBJ1-3; no clear D. The germline V gene encodes CDR1 PRHDT and CDR2 FYEKMQ (reference sequence). Trimming cost V 0 bases and J 0 bases, with 3 bases left between them. The CDR3 consists of 14 residues. Here the CDR3 reads CASSLGSSGNTIYF. The CDR3, as DNA: TGTGCCAGCAGCTTAGGGAGCTCTGGAAACACCATATATTTT. The entire variable domain, with the rest obtained from reference TRBV13 and TRBJ1-3, is as follows: AAGVIQSPRHLIKEKRETATLKCYPIPRHDTVYWYQQGPGQDPQFLISFYEKMQSDKGSIPDRFSAQQFSDYHSELNMSSLELGDSALYFCASSLGSSGNTIYFGEGSWLTVV.

The count of this clone is one. V is TRBV4-1 and J is TRBJ1-5; the D gene is possibly TRBD1 (5 bases). Trimming cost V 4 bases and J 5 bases, with 15 bases left between them. The CDR3 covers 15 residues. Germline CDR1 MGHRA, CDR2 YSYEKL. CDR3 region: CASSRGHSGDQPQHF. The CDR3 DNA reads TGCGCCAGCAGCCGAGGACATTCGGGGGATCAGCCCCAGCATTTT.

The chain carries TRBV7-2 and TRBJ2-1; a weak D match, TRBD2 (5 bases). Germline values: CDR1 SGHTA, CDR2 FQGNSA. The CDR3 has 15 residues. The V gene lost 3 bases and the J gene lost 0 bases, with 9 bases spanning the gap. The CDR3 DNA sequence: TGTGCCAGCAGCTTGTTGGGGAGCTCCTACAATGAGCAGTTCTTC. This codes for CASSLLGSSYNEQFF.

V gene TRBV7-2 combines with J gene TRBJ2-1; a weak D match, TRBD2 (6 bases). This CDR3 is 14 amino acids long. Germline V lookup: CDR1 SGHTA, CDR2 FQGNSA. The V end was cut by 5 bases, the J end by 9 bases, with 17 bases between. The CDR3 protein is CASSAAGPSTEQFF. The CDR3 DNA is TGTGCCAGCAGCGCGGCGGGACCCAGCACTGAGCAGTTCTTC.

The chain employs TRBV7-2 and TRBJ2-7, with 8 bases fitting TRBD2. The V gene end was trimmed by 2 bases and the J gene end by 3 bases; junction bases not matched to a gene: 9. Germline V gives CDR1 SGHTA, CDR2 FQGNSA. This CDR3 has 16 residues. The CDR3 spells CASSLSAGGLGYEQYF. The CDR3 DNA follows: TGTGCCAGCAGCTTATCGGCGGGGGGCTTAGGCTACGAGCAGTACTTC.

The V call is TRBV28, the J call TRBJ2-3; tentative D call: TRBD1 (6 bases). The CDR3 covers 16 residues. The germline V gene encodes CDR1 MDHEN and CDR2 SYDVKM. Deletions cut 3 bases from V and 7 bases from J, with 20 bases between. CDR3 DNA sequence: TGTGCCAGCAGTTTGCAGGGGTCCCTCGGGCTATATACGCAGTATTTT. Translated, it gives CASSLQGSLGLYTQYF.

This clone has only one observation. This chain connects TRBV18 to TRBJ2-3, with D perhaps being TRBD1 or TRBD2 (5 bases each). The V and J ends lost 4 bases and 2 bases respectively, with 7 bases between them. CDR3 length: 13 amino acids. In germline, CDR1 is KGHSH, CDR2 LQKENI. In DNA form, the CDR3 reads TGTGCCAGCTCACGGGGGAACACAGATACGCAGTATTTT. It codes for CASSRGNTDTQYF.

V and J are TRBV4-3 and TRBJ1-5; 7 nucleotides align to TRBD1. CDR1 is LGHNA and CDR2 is YSLEER in the germline V gene. The CDR3 is 16 residues long. The ends lost 0 bases at V and 4 bases at J; junction bases unmatched: 6. CDR3 in DNA: TGCGCCAGCAGCCAAGATCCGCAGGGGGAGAATCAGCCCCAGCATTTT. Amino acid sequence: CASSQDPQGENQPQHF.

The chain carries TRBV7-9 and TRBJ1-4; the match to TRBD1 covers 8 bases. Germline CDR1 reads SEHNR; CDR2 reads FQNEAQ (reference sequence). The CDR3 is made up of 16 amino acids. The V and J ends lost 1 base and 5 bases, in that order; junction bases with no gene match: 6. Here the CDR3 reads CASSLEGSGGNEKLFF. DNA of the CDR3: TGTGCCAGCAGCTTAGAGGGGTCAGGGGGCAATGAAAAACTGTTTTTT.

This clone was seen a single time. V gene TRBV19 combines with J gene TRBJ2-2; TRBD1 matches 9 bases. Looked up from germline, CDR1 is LNHDA and CDR2 is SQIVND (reference sequence). V shed 8 bases, J shed 7 bases, and the junction held 11 bases outside the gene matches. CDR3 length equals 15 residues. CDR3 DNA: TGTGCCAGTCAGGACAGGGGAACACGAGACGGGGAGCTGTTTTTT. The encoded protein is CASQDRGTRDGELFF. Full variable domain (remainder filled in from reference TRBV19 and TRBJ2-2): DGGITQSPKYLFRKEGQNVTLSCEQNLNHDAMYWYRQDPGQGLRLIYYSQIVNDFQKGDIAEGYSVSREKKESFPLTVTSAQKNPTAFYLCASQDRGTRDGELFFGEGSRLTVL.

This clone is labeled medium-sized. This chain joins TRBV4-3 and TRBJ1-6, with D perhaps matching TRBD1 (6 bases). Trimming stripped 1 base from V and 6 bases from J, with 10 bases between. This CDR3 has 15 residues. Germline V gene data show CDR1 as LGHNA and CDR2 as YSLEER. The CDR3 DNA sequence: TGCGCCAGCAGCCAAGTTCGAGGGGGTAATTCACCCCTCCACTTT. Protein: CASSQVRGGNSPLHF.

This chain connects TRBV6-5 to TRBJ1-2; D possibly corresponds to TRBD1 (5 bases). Germline V gene lookup returns CDR1 MNHEY and CDR2 SVGAGI. The V gene lost 3 bases and the J gene lost 4 bases, with 9 bases spanning the gap. There are 13 residues in the CDR3. The CDR3 DNA sequence: TGTGCCAGCAGTTATTCGGGGACCTATGGCTACACCTTC. Translated: CASSYSGTYGYTF.

The V call is TRBV9, the J call TRBJ2-1; D is ambiguous. The V and J ends lost 3 bases and 3 bases respectively, with 4 bases between them. CDR1 is SGDLS, CDR2 YYNGEE, per germline. The CDR3 has 12 residues. The CDR3 reads CASSAVYNEQFF. The CDR3, as DNA: TGTGCCAGCAGCGCCGTCTACAATGAGCAGTTCTTC. Looking up the rest from reference TRBV9 and TRBJ2-1 gives the full variable domain: DSGVTQTPKHLITATGQRVTLRCSPRSGDLSVYWYQQSLDQGLQFLIQYYNGEERAKGNILERFSAQQFPDLHSELNLSSLELGDSALYFCASSAVYNEQFFGPGTRLTVL.

The chain employs TRBV28 and TRBJ1-1; D ambiguous. Germline V gene data show CDR1 as MDHEN and CDR2 as SYDVKM. The CDR3 consists of 14 residues. Trimming took 8 bases from V and 1 from J, leaving 14 bases between them. The CDR3 nucleotides read TGTGCCAGCTTCCCCCGGTCGGGGAACACTGAAGCTTTCTTT. Its translation is CASFPRSGNTEAFF.

V is TRBV20-1 and J is TRBJ2-3; D is unclear. The V gene's germline CDR1 is DFQATT and CDR2 SNEGSKA (reference sequence). V was trimmed by 2 bases and J by 5 bases, leaving 2 bases between them. This CDR3 contains 10 residues. CDR3 in amino acids: CSARRDTQYF. As DNA, the CDR3 is TGCAGTGCTAGACGAGATACGCAGTATTTT.

This chain joins TRBV7-8 and TRBJ1-2; D is undetermined. The CDR3 is 13 amino acids. The germline gives CDR1 SGHVS, CDR2 FQNEAQ. V dropped 0 bases and J dropped 7 bases, with 9 bases sitting between them. The CDR3 nucleotides are TGTGCCAGCAGCTTAGCGGTTGGGTCTGGCTACACCTTC. It specifies CASSLAVGSGYTF.

The chain employs TRBV6-1 and TRBJ2-3, with 11 bases that match TRBD2. Germline V gene sequence: CDR1 MNHNS, CDR2 SASEGT. This CDR3 has 16 residues. V lost 6 bases to trimming and J lost 2 bases; unmatched junction nucleotides: 7. CDR3 sequence reads: CASSERLAGSTDTQYF. The CDR3 coding sequence is TGTGCCAGCAGCGAACGACTAGCGGGATCCACAGATACGCAGTATTTT.

This clone occurred a few times. CDR3 loop: CASSPSDIDTGELFF. In nucleotides, the CDR3 is TGTGCCAGCTCACCTTCGGACATAGACACCGGGGAGCTGTTTTTT. The gene calls are TRBV18 and TRBJ2-2; D is possibly TRBD1 (5 bases). Trimming removed 3 bases from V and 3 bases from J, with 11 bases in between. Germline V CDR1 and CDR2: KGHSH, LQKENI. This CDR3 contains 15 residues.

This chain connects TRBV2 to TRBJ2-4; possibly TRBD1 or TRBD2 for D (6 bases each). This CDR3 contains 14 residues. Trimming took 6 bases from V and 14 from J, leaving 23 bases between them. Germline V gene sequence: CDR1 SNHLY, CDR2 FYNNEI. CDR3 region: CASSSQQGGSEEYF. The DNA for the CDR3 is TGTGCCAGCAGCTCCCAACAAGGGGGGTCTGAAGAGTACTTC.

The chain is built from TRBV5-1 and TRBJ2-1; 9 bases match TRBD2. This CDR3 is built from 20 residues. Germline V CDR1 and CDR2: SGHRS, YFSETQ. J lost 0 bases, V lost 7 bases, and 20 bases had no gene match. CDR3 region: CASSPSGLARIPVSYNEQFF. The CDR3 DNA sequence: TGCGCCAGCTCCCCGAGTGGACTAGCGCGTATCCCCGTCTCCTACAATGAGCAGTTCTTC.